The present T cell receptor beta chain was sequenced within a study of blood T cell repertoires in COVID-19. Study as a whole: Sites in the United States, Italy and Spain provided acute and convalescent COVID-19 samples. Sources were T cells, B-cell-depleted T cells, or PBMCs; the material itself was cDNA or gDNA.

In the authors' methods: Nucleated cell counts were estimated from reference gene primer amplification. Method: immunoSEQ multiplex PCR; TCRdb's copy keeps in-frame clones and lacks some. V, J and clone size derive from that table, while D and trimming were established from the DNA sequence. The table records 200,000 to 250,000 clones, approximately 80% of them present only once. Sequencing was carried out using peripheral blood. This clonotype was sampled from a woman aged 35 to 49 who had recovered from COVID-19.

The CDR3 region is CASSMVTSSYEQYF. The CDR3 bases are TGTGCCAGTAGTATGGTGACTAGCTCCTACGAGCAGTACTTC. The chain joins TRBV19 to TRBJ2-7; the D gene is possibly TRBD2 (6 bases). This CDR3 has 14 residues. Trimming shortened V by 3 bases and J by 0 bases, and 9 bases separated the two germline ends. Germline CDR1 LNHDA, CDR2 SQIVND (reference sequence).